One sample yielded the 9 T cell receptor beta chains listed below, sequenced in a study of T cell responses to AZD1222 COVID-19 vaccine. Profiled with immunoSEQ multiplex PCR; TCRdb holds only in-frame clones, not every one. The sample records approximately 150,000 clones, around 90% being singletons. The material sequenced was peripheral blood, taken 28 days after the second dose of the MenACWY control vaccine. The receptors were gathered from an adult who received the MenACWY meningococcal vaccine as a control.

V gene TRBV10-3 combines with J gene TRBJ1-4, with a tentative D call TRBD1 (6 bases). CDR3 length: 14 amino acids. The V gene's germline CDR1 is ENHRY and CDR2 SYGVKD. V shed 10 bases and J shed 7 bases, with 19 bases lying between them. This CDR3 is CATQEVQGGEKLFF. DNA of the CDR3: TGTGCCACCCAAGAGGTACAGGGAGGTGAAAAACTGTTTTTT.

About this clone itself: Other DNA sequences in the sample encode the same CDR3. The chain has TRBV18 and TRBJ2-3, with 8 bases identical to TRBD2. The CDR3 is 16 amino acids. With V trimmed by 3 bases and J by 0 bases, 5 bases remained unmatched. Looked up from germline, CDR1 is KGHSH and CDR2 is LQKENI. DNA for the CDR3: TGTGCCAGCTCACCGCTAGCGGGTGGGAGCACAGATACGCAGTATTTT. Its translation is CASSPLAGGSTDTQYF.

The chain uses TRBV7-3 and TRBJ2-1; 8 nucleotides line up with TRBD2. CDR1 and CDR2 (germline): SGHTA, FQGTGA. The CDR3 is 15 residues long. V trimming: 5 bases; J trimming: 7 bases; junction bases outside the gene matches: 10. CDR3 DNA sequence: TGTGCCAGCAGCAGACAGCGGGGGTCACGTAATGAGCAGTTCTTC. Its translation is CASSRQRGSRNEQFF.

This clone was seen more than once but under ten times. CDR3 amino acids: CASSLVGSRPLHF. Here the CDR3 DNA reads TGTGCCAGCAGCTTAGTAGGGTCGAGACCCCTCCACTTT. The genes are TRBV7-8 and TRBJ1-6; D is unclear. Germline CDR1 and CDR2: SGHVS and FQNEAQ. V lost 1 base and J lost 12, with 10 bases in between. The CDR3 has 13 residues.

The chain carries TRBV7-9 and TRBJ1-6, with TRBD1 as a possible D gene (5 bases). The CDR3 has 15 amino acids. CDR1 SEHNR and CDR2 FQNEAQ come from the germline V gene (reference sequence). Trimming left V 4 bases short and J 7 bases short, with 14 bases between. The CDR3 coding sequence is TGTGCCAGCAGCTCAAGATCCGGGGACAATTCACCCCTCCACTTT. It yields the protein CASSSRSGDNSPLHF.

The chain combines TRBV6-1 with TRBJ1-5; 8 nucleotides line up with TRBD1. The CDR3 contains 15 residues. Per the germline V gene, CDR1 is MNHNS and CDR2 is SASEGT. J lost 6 bases, V lost 2 bases, and 6 bases had no gene match. This chain's CDR3 is CASSEYDRGGQPQHF. As DNA, the CDR3 is TGTGCCAGCAGTGAATACGACAGGGGAGGTCAGCCCCAGCATTTT.

V usage is TRBV5-1 and J usage is TRBJ1-2, with 7 nucleotides matching TRBD1. The length of the CDR3 is 14 residues. Germline CDR1 and CDR2: SGHRS and YFSETQ. J gave up 4 bases and V 4 bases, and 7 bases lay outside the gene matches. CDR3 sequence (DNA): TGCGCCAGCAGCCCGAGGGACAGCCTCTATGGCTACACCTTC. Its translation: CASSPRDSLYGYTF.

This chain uses TRBV7-9 with TRBJ1-1; D not certain. The CDR3 contains 14 residues. V dropped 0 bases and J dropped 2 bases, with 7 bases sitting between them. In germline, CDR1 is SEHNR, CDR2 FQNEAQ (reference sequence). The DNA of the CDR3 is TGTGCCAGCAGCTTAGCTGGCAGAAACACTGAAGCTTTCTTT. It specifies CASSLAGRNTEAFF.

The V gene is TRBV12-3 or TRBV12-4, the J gene TRBJ1-2; possibly TRBD1 for D (6 bases). V lost 5 bases and J 2 bases, leaving 9 bases between the germline ends. The CDR3 spans 13 residues. This CDR3 is CASSIRGNYGYTF. Written as DNA, the CDR3 is TGTGCCAGCAGTATCAGGGGAAACTATGGCTACACCTTC.